The 24 T cell receptor beta chains reported below all come from one sample, sequenced in a study of T cell responses to AZD1222 COVID-19 vaccine. TCRdb keeps only in-frame clones here, not all; method: immunoSEQ multiplex PCR. Of 160,000 or so clones listed, more than 75% were seen once; the top ten hold about 4.3%. The sequenced sample was peripheral blood, obtained 28 days after the second AZD1222 dose. Receptors originate from an adult who received the AZD1222 COVID-19 vaccine.

The rearrangement uses TRBV13 and TRBJ2-4; 9 bases are a match to TRBD1. The CDR3 length is 14 residues. Germline trimming cut 5 bases from V and 9 bases from J; bases unmatched to any gene: 8. CDR1 and CDR2 (germline): PRHDT, FYEKMQ (reference sequence). The chain's CDR3 is CASSIGQGLGIQYF. CDR3 nucleotides: TGTGCCAGCAGCATTGGACAGGGGCTGGGCATTCAGTACTTC.

This rearrangement joins TRBV29-1 to TRBJ1-1; perhaps TRBD1 as D (6 bases). This CDR3 is 11 amino acids long. Germline loops: CDR1 SQVTM, CDR2 ANQGSEA. Trimming pared 7 bases from V and 6 bases from J, leaving 12 bases between. This CDR3 is CSDREEAEAFF. The CDR3 DNA sequence: TGCAGCGACAGGGAGGAGGCTGAAGCTTTCTTT.

This clone has only one observation. The rearrangement links TRBV14 to TRBJ1-2; D is unclear. Germline CDR1 reads SGHDN; CDR2 reads FVKESK. The CDR3 covers 14 residues. With 11 bases removed from V and 5 bases from J, the gap between germline ends came to 21 bases. CDR3 in amino acids: CASQSNSATYGYTF. The CDR3 bases are TGTGCCTCGCAGTCGAACAGTGCTACATATGGCTACACCTTC.

The rearrangement links TRBV29-1 to TRBJ2-2, with D unclear. The V gene lost 6 bases and the J gene lost 4 bases, with 6 bases spanning the gap. Germline V gene lookup returns CDR1 SQVTM and CDR2 ANQGSEA. The CDR3 is 11 residues long. CDR3 DNA: TGCAGCGTCAAACGCACCGGGGAGCTGTTTTTT. This codes for CSVKRTGELFF.

This chain connects TRBV19 to TRBJ2-1; D perhaps matches TRBD2 (7 bases). V lost 6 bases to trimming and J lost 4 bases, with 10 bases between them. This CDR3 has 13 residues. Germline CDR1 and CDR2: LNHDA and SQIVND (reference sequence). Written as DNA, the CDR3 is TGTGCCAGTAGGGCGGGGGCTTACAATGAGCAGTTCTTC. Translating it yields CASRAGAYNEQFF. Looking up the rest from reference TRBV19 and TRBJ2-1 gives the full variable domain: DGGITQSPKYLFRKEGQNVTLSCEQNLNHDAMYWYRQDPGQGLRLIYYSQIVNDFQKGDIAEGYSVSREKKESFPLTVTSAQKNPTAFYLCASRAGAYNEQFFGPGTRLTVL.

This chain joins TRBV11-1 and TRBJ2-7; TRBD2 might be the D (5 bases). The V gene lost 6 bases and the J gene lost 4 bases, with 13 bases spanning the gap. Germline V gene lookup returns CDR1 SGHAT and CDR2 FQDESV (reference sequence). This CDR3 spans 13 amino acids. CDR3 residues: CASRAPGRYEQYF. The CDR3 DNA follows: TGTGCCAGCAGAGCGCCGGGAAGGTACGAGCAGTACTTC.

This clone was observed once. J is TRBJ1-2 and V is TRBV11-1; the D gene is possibly TRBD1 (5 bases). CDR3 length: 13 residues. CDR1 SGHAT and CDR2 FQDESV come from the germline V gene (reference sequence). The ends were cut back, 6 bases at V and 8 bases at J, with 16 bases in the middle. The CDR3 reads CASSQQTGHGYTF. CDR3 coding DNA: TGTGCCAGCAGTCAACAAACTGGACACGGCTACACCTTC. The complete variable domain, with remaining parts taken from reference TRBV11-1 and TRBJ1-2, reads EAEVAQSPRYKITEKSQAVAFWCDPISGHATLYWYRQILGQGPELLVQFQDESVVDDSQLPKDRFSAERLKGVDSTLKIQPAELGDSAMYLCASSQQTGHGYTFGSGTRLTVV.

This sequence joins TRBV7-9 and TRBJ1-1; D ambiguous. CDR3 size: 11 residues. Germline-derived CDR1 and CDR2 are SEHNR and FQNEAQ (reference sequence). Trimming took 5 bases from V and 7 from J, leaving 8 bases between them. The CDR3 protein is CASSRISEAFF. The CDR3 nucleotides are TGTGCCAGCAGCCGTATTAGTGAAGCTTTCTTT.

The chain uses TRBV5-1 and TRBJ1-1; D call uncertain. Germline V gene lookup returns CDR1 SGHRS and CDR2 YFSETQ. V lost 0 bases to trimming and J lost 1 base, with 7 bases between them. This CDR3 spans 14 amino acids. The chain's CDR3 is CASSLGMTNTEAFF. CDR3 nucleotide sequence: TGCGCCAGCAGCTTGGGCATGACGAACACTGAAGCTTTCTTT.

In DNA form, the CDR3 reads TGTGCCAGCAGCTTAGAGCGGGTTACGCAGTATTTT. Amino acids: CASSLERVTQYF. The genes are TRBV7-2 and TRBJ2-3; D is perhaps TRBD2 (6 bases). This CDR3 is built from 12 residues. Germline CDR1 reads SGHTA; CDR2 reads FQGNSA. Trimming removed 1 base at V and 8 bases at J, with 7 bases between.

The gene calls are TRBV27 and TRBJ2-5, with D unresolved. CDR3 length equals 13 residues. From germline, CDR1 is MNHEY and CDR2 SMNVEV (reference sequence). With 2 bases removed from V and 5 bases from J, the gap between germline ends came to 9 bases. The CDR3, as DNA: TGTGCCAGCAGTTTAAAGCCCGGGGAGACCCAGTACTTC. Translating it yields CASSLKPGETQYF.

The rearrangement uses TRBV5-1 and TRBJ1-1; D is unresolved. V lost 3 bases and J lost 4, with 16 bases in between. This CDR3 has 15 amino acids. The germline CDR1 and CDR2 sequences are SGHRS and YFSETQ. Here the CDR3 reads CASSSDTPLVTEAFF. CDR3 DNA: TGCGCCAGCAGCTCAGATACACCTTTGGTCACTGAAGCTTTCTTT.

The chain couples TRBV5-6 to TRBJ1-1, with 7 bases aligning to TRBD1. CDR1 is SGHDT, CDR2 YYEEEE, per germline. This CDR3 contains 18 residues. The ends lost 3 bases at V and 4 bases at J; junction bases unmatched: 18. The CDR3 DNA reads TGTGCCAGCAGCTGGATTGGGGCAGGGGGTGAGAGTATCACTGAAGCTTTCTTT. Its translation is CASSWIGAGGESITEAFF.

This clone turned up a few times. CDR3 amino acids: CASNLLQQDGYTF. The DNA for the CDR3 is TGTGCCAGCAATCTACTCCAGCAGGATGGCTACACCTTC. The chain has TRBV5-6 and TRBJ1-2; D not certain. V was cut by 6 bases and J by 6 bases, with 15 bases left in between. CDR3 size: 13 residues. Germline V CDR1 and CDR2: SGHDT, YYEEEE.

This chain joins TRBV3-1 (or the pseudogene TRBV3-2) and TRBJ2-3; D ambiguous. Trimming took off 6 bases at V and 1 base at J, with 17 bases between the two ends. CDR1 is LGHDT and CDR2 is YNNKEL in the germline V gene (reference sequence). The CDR3 extends over 16 amino acids. The CDR3 region is CASSRGRVRGTDTQYF. CDR3 coding DNA: TGTGCCAGCAGTCGAGGACGCGTCCGGGGCACAGATACGCAGTATTTT.

V is TRBV5-1 and J is TRBJ2-5; D unresolved. Deletions cut 2 bases from V and 5 bases from J, with 4 bases between. Germline V gives CDR1 SGHRS, CDR2 YFSETQ. This CDR3 comprises 11 residues. The CDR3 loop reads CASSFWETQYF. CDR3 sequence (DNA): TGCGCCAGCAGCTTTTGGGAGACCCAGTACTTC. The full variable domain, with the rest looked up from reference TRBV5-1 and TRBJ2-5, is KAGVTQTPRYLIKTRGQQVTLSCSPISGHRSVSWYQQTPGQGLQFLFEYFSETQRNKGNFPGRFSGRQFSNSRSEMNVSTLELGDSALYLCASSFWETQYFGPGTRLLVL.

The chain employs TRBV6-5 and TRBJ1-6; D is uncertain. V was pared by 2 bases and J by 7 bases, with 12 bases between. The CDR3 is 15 amino acids. The germline V gene has CDR1 MNHEY and CDR2 SVGAGI. The CDR3 is CASSYTPTGNSPLHF. The CDR3 bases are TGTGCCAGCAGTTACACGCCGACCGGGAATTCACCCCTCCACTTT.

The chain links TRBV7-9 to TRBJ2-3, with 9 bases identical to TRBD2. Germline CDR1 reads SEHNR; CDR2 reads FQNEAQ (reference sequence). CDR3 size: 12 residues. V gave up 4 bases and J gave up 11 bases; unmatched junction bases: 4. CDR3 sequence (DNA): TGTGCCAGCAGCTCGGAGCGGGGGGAGCAGTATTTT. Its translation is CASSSERGEQYF.

The chain is built from TRBV29-1 and TRBJ1-2; the D gene is possibly TRBD1 (5 bases). V was pared by 4 bases and J by 5 bases, with 14 bases between. Germline CDR1 SQVTM, CDR2 ANQGSEA. This CDR3 has 13 amino acids. CDR3 sequence (DNA): TGCAGCGTTGTTACAGGAGACTTTTATGGCTACACCTTC. Its protein product is CSVVTGDFYGYTF.

The rearrangement links TRBV4-1 to TRBJ1-2, with a tentative D call TRBD1 (5 bases). CDR1 and CDR2 (germline): MGHRA, YSYEKL. Trimming shortened V by 1 base and J by 8 bases, and 11 bases separated the two germline ends. The CDR3 is 13 residues long. The CDR3 DNA reads TGCGCCAGCAGCCAAGTAGGGCAGGGAGGCTACACCTTC. As protein: CASSQVGQGGYTF.

V is TRBV5-6 and J is TRBJ1-2, with unresolved D. Germline-derived CDR1 and CDR2 are SGHDT and YYEEEE. The CDR3 extends over 13 amino acids. Trimming pared 4 bases from V and 4 bases from J, leaving 11 bases between. This CDR3 is CASSREASYGYTF. The CDR3 region has the DNA TGTGCCAGCAGCAGAGAGGCGTCCTATGGCTACACCTTC.

The rearrangement joins TRBV7-8 to TRBJ1-2, with TRBD1 as a possible D gene (6 bases). The germline V gene encodes CDR1 SGHVS and CDR2 FQNEAQ. The CDR3 totals 15 residues. V gave up 8 bases and J gave up 4 bases, with 20 bases separating them. CDR3 loop: CASGGYPEQSYGYTF. The CDR3 coding sequence is TGTGCCAGCGGGGGCTACCCGGAGCAGTCCTATGGCTACACCTTC.

This clone was observed a single time. The chain couples TRBV7-9 to TRBJ1-1; TRBD1 matches 7 bases. Trimming cost V 3 bases and J 3 bases; bases outside gene matches: 13. The germline V gene has CDR1 SEHNR and CDR2 FQNEAQ (reference sequence). There are 17 residues in the CDR3. CDR3 nucleotides: TGTGCCAGCAGCTTCGTCCCGGCAGGGGGGCAAGACACTGAAGCTTTCTTT. It encodes CASSFVPAGGQDTEAFF.

This chain links TRBV10-3 with TRBJ2-2; D is possibly TRBD2 (5 bases). Germline V gives CDR1 ENHRY, CDR2 SYGVKD. The CDR3 has 16 amino acids. V lost 4 bases and J 4 bases, leaving 16 bases between the germline ends. The DNA of the CDR3 is TGTGCCATCAGTGCGGACTCTTCGGGTCCCACCGGGGAGCTGTTTTTT. Translation gives CAISADSSGPTGELFF.